The source of this TCR beta chain is a study of T-cell reconstitution after alpha-beta-depleted transplantation in children. Whole-study results and caveats: Elevated TCRbeta diversity at day 60 was traced, in some patients, to surviving recipient T cells and thymic progenitors. About two months after transplant, alpha-beta T cells reportedly came from several hundred expanded graft clones.

This clonotype was seen at least ten times. What it binds is unknown. The TCRbeta library incorporated unique molecular identifiers. TCRdb itself ran the PCR reads through MiXCR, one entry per CDR3 protein. The sample contains about 32,000 distinct CDR3 sequences, about 7% of which appear only once. Trimming took 5 bases from V and 6 from J, leaving 6 bases between them. Germline-derived CDR1 and CDR2 are SGHTA and FQGTGA. The CDR3 contains 11 residues. V usage is TRBV7-3 and J usage is TRBJ2-3; D assignment may be TRBD1 or TRBD2 (5 bases each). This material consisted of peripheral blood, taken 60 days after TCRalphabeta/CD19-depleted stem cell transplant. This TCR was recovered from a child younger than two who had a stem cell transplant for acute myeloid leukemia, so the T cells may come from the graft donor. This CDR3 is CASSEGDTQYF. The CDR3 nucleotides read TGTGCCAGCAGCGAGGGGGATACGCAGTATTTT.